The 30 T cell receptor beta chains below come from one sample, sequenced in a study of blood T cell repertoires in COVID-19. Generated by immunoSEQ multiplex PCR, the TCRdb table keeps only in-frame clones and is missing some. The sample shows some 300,000 clones, 70% to 90% of them seen only once. The specimen was peripheral blood. These receptors originate from a woman between 50 and 59 years old with COVID-19, enrolled during active disease.

Here the CDR3 DNA reads TGTGCCAGTAGTATAGGAACAGGCAAAAATGAGCAGTTCTTC. This codes for CASSIGTGKNEQFF. V gene TRBV19 combines with J gene TRBJ2-1; the D gene is possibly TRBD1 (5 bases). There are 14 residues in the CDR3. Trimming cost V 1 base and J 7 bases, with 11 bases left between them. Germline V lookup: CDR1 LNHDA, CDR2 SQIVND (reference sequence).

V is TRBV27 and J is TRBJ1-5; D perhaps matches TRBD1 (5 bases). The CDR3 covers 14 residues. Per germline, CDR1 MNHEY and CDR2 SMNVEV (reference sequence). The V end lost 5 bases, the J end lost 5 bases, and 13 bases lay between the germline ends. Written as DNA, the CDR3 is TGTGCCAGCAGTCCCAAGGGGCCGGATCAGCCCCAGCATTTT. This sequence encodes CASSPKGPDQPQHF.

The chain uses TRBV7-2 and TRBJ2-7; the D gene is possibly TRBD1 (6 bases). There are 15 residues in the CDR3. The germline gives CDR1 SGHTA, CDR2 FQGNSA. Trimming took 5 bases from V and 1 from J, leaving 15 bases between them. CDR3: CASSVTGALSYEQYF. The CDR3 DNA reads TGTGCCAGCAGCGTGACAGGAGCCCTATCCTACGAGCAGTACTTC.

J is TRBJ2-3 and V is TRBV5-1; the match to TRBD2 covers 7 bases. The germline V gene encodes CDR1 SGHRS and CDR2 YFSETQ. The CDR3 runs 15 residues. V was pared by 6 bases and J by 7 bases, with 14 bases of the junction left unmatched. The CDR3 sequence: CASTEGLGGLNTQYF. CDR3 in DNA: TGCGCCAGCACCGAAGGACTAGGAGGTTTAAATACGCAGTATTTT.

This sequence joins TRBV28 and TRBJ1-6; possible D gene TRBD1, 5 bases. Trimming left V 4 bases short and J 7 bases short, with 17 bases between. From germline, CDR1 is MDHEN and CDR2 SYDVKM. The CDR3 has 16 residues. CDR3 sequence (DNA): TGTGCCAGCAGTTCCCCCTCCCGCAGGGCCAATTCACCCCTCCACTTT. It specifies CASSSPSRRANSPLHF.

The V and J genes are TRBV21-1 and TRBJ1-5; TRBD1 was called by the table and not checked on the DNA. TRBV21-1 has pseudogene status. CDR3 length equals 18 residues. In nucleotides, the CDR3 is TGTGCCAGCAAGATCGTGACAGGGTCCGCACATAGCAATCAGCCCCAGCATTTT. Translation: CASKIVTGSAHSNQPQHF.

The gene calls are TRBV27 and TRBJ1-6; tentatively, D is TRBD1 (6 bases). The CDR3 contains 19 residues. V lost 0 bases and J 4 bases, leaving 19 bases between the germline ends. Germline CDR1 and CDR2: MNHEY and SMNVEV (reference sequence). CDR3: CASSLSAGGRYPYNSPLHF. CDR3 DNA: TGTGCCAGCAGTTTATCGGCCGGGGGGCGATACCCTTATAATTCACCCCTCCACTTT.

Here the CDR3 reads CASSGYAQGKFTDTQYF. The CDR3 bases are TGTGCCAGCAGCGGATATGCACAGGGGAAGTTCACAGATACGCAGTATTTT. The chain combines TRBV9 with TRBJ2-3; 7 positions match TRBD1. Looked up from germline, CDR1 is SGDLS and CDR2 is YYNGEE. The CDR3 totals 17 residues. The trim removed 3 bases at V and 2 bases at J, leaving 12 bases unmatched.

The chain recombines TRBV15 with TRBJ2-1, with a weak D call TRBD2 (6 bases). The CDR3 consists of 14 residues. Between the trimmed V and J ends, which lost 8 bases and 0 bases, there was a span of 11 bases. Germline CDR1 reads LNHNV; CDR2 reads YYDKDF (reference sequence). In DNA, the CDR3 is TGTGCCACCGCCCCGGGACTCTCCTACAATGAGCAGTTCTTC. Protein: CATAPGLSYNEQFF.

In the case of this clone: At one boundary the junction diverges from the germline segment, which might be a read error. The chain is built from TRBV30 and TRBJ1-4; 7 positions agree with TRBD1. CDR3 length: 12 residues. Germline CDR1 GTSNPN, CDR2 SVGIG (reference sequence). The CDR3 sequence: CAWSPDRDVATF. CDR3 in DNA: TGTGCCTGGAGTCCAGACAGGGACGTGGCCACTTTT.

The rearrangement joins TRBV5-1 to TRBJ1-1, with 7 bases that match TRBD1. Germline CDR1 SGHRS, CDR2 YFSETQ. J lost 4 bases, V lost 3 bases, and 3 bases had no gene match. There are 13 residues in the CDR3. CDR3 residues: CASSSQGRTEAFF. As DNA, the CDR3 is TGCGCCAGCAGCTCACAGGGGCGCACTGAAGCTTTCTTT.

The sample holds one count of this clone. This rearrangement joins TRBV7-2 to TRBJ2-7, with TRBD2 identical over 7 bases. The germline V gene has CDR1 SGHTA and CDR2 FQGNSA. The CDR3 length is 14 residues. V gave up 3 bases and J gave up 2 bases; unmatched junction bases: 4. CDR3 in amino acids: CASSFPGGTYEQYF. In nucleotides, the CDR3 is TGTGCCAGCAGCTTTCCCGGGGGGACCTACGAGCAGTACTTC.

The rearrangement links TRBV18 to TRBJ2-1, with 7 nucleotides matching TRBD1. Germline-derived CDR1 and CDR2 are KGHSH and LQKENI. There are 13 residues in the CDR3. The ends lost 6 bases at V and 7 bases at J; junction bases unmatched: 6. Written as DNA, the CDR3 is TGTGCCAGCTCCAGGGGGTTAGCTAATGAGCAGTTCTTC. This sequence encodes CASSRGLANEQFF.

The J gene is TRBJ2-7, the V gene TRBV25-1; 10 nucleotides match TRBD1. Germline V gene data show CDR1 as MGHDK and CDR2 as SYGVNS. Trimming cost V 7 bases and J 1 base; bases outside gene matches: 7. This CDR3 region has 15 residues. The DNA for the CDR3 is TGTGCCAGCACCTCCCGGGACAGGGGTTCCTACGAGCAGTACTTC. It encodes CASTSRDRGSYEQYF.

The chain has TRBV7-2 and TRBJ2-5, with 11 bases aligning to TRBD1. After removal of 5 bases from V and 3 bases from J, the junction contained 5 bases not matched to a gene. CDR1 is SGHTA, CDR2 FQGNSA, per germline. This CDR3 spans 15 amino acids. CDR3 sequence reads: CASSMGQGGEETQYF. The CDR3 region has the DNA TGTGCCAGCAGCATGGGACAGGGGGGAGAAGAGACCCAGTACTTC.

The genes are TRBV18 and TRBJ2-1; 16 bases align to TRBD2. Losses at the gene ends were 5 bases for V and 6 bases for J; bases not matched to a gene: 7. This CDR3 is built from 17 residues. Germline CDR1 and CDR2: KGHSH and LQKENI. The DNA for the CDR3 is TGTGCCAGCTCAACCGGGACTAGCGGGAGGGCCCTCAATGAGCAGTTCTTC. Residues: CASSTGTSGRALNEQFF.

The V and J genes are TRBV5-1 and TRBJ2-7; TRBD2 agrees at 12 bases. Germline values: CDR1 SGHRS, CDR2 YFSETQ. Trimming at V came to 4 bases and at J to 3 bases, leaving 5 bases not matched to a gene. CDR3 length equals 15 residues. DNA for the CDR3: TGCGCCAGCAGCGCACCGGGACTAGCGGGCTACGAGCAGTACTTC. It is translated as CASSAPGLAGYEQYF.

This chain uses TRBV2 with TRBJ1-5, with TRBD1 identical over 9 bases. Unmatched junction bases numbered 4, after V lost 7 bases and J lost 0 bases. The CDR3 is made up of 15 amino acids. Germline V gives CDR1 SNHLY, CDR2 FYNNEI. The DNA of the CDR3 is TGTGCCAGCAAAGACAGGGGGAGTAGCAATCAGCCCCAGCATTTT. As protein: CASKDRGSSNQPQHF.

The V gene is TRBV29-1, the J gene TRBJ1-1; D uncertain. CDR1 is SQVTM, CDR2 ANQGSEA, per germline. Trimming cost V 6 bases and J 1 base, with 21 bases left between them. There are 16 residues in the CDR3. The CDR3 region is CSVHDRSGGKNTEAFF. The CDR3 coding sequence is TGCAGCGTCCACGACCGAAGCGGCGGGAAGAACACTGAAGCTTTCTTT.

The rearrangement links TRBV6-5 to TRBJ2-5, with TRBD2 identical over 9 bases. The CDR3 covers 15 residues. J gave up 5 bases and V 6 bases, and 10 bases lay outside the gene matches. Germline V lookup: CDR1 MNHEY, CDR2 SVGAGI. The CDR3 region has the DNA TGTGCCAGCAGAGGTGGCGGGAGGGCCGCGGAGACCCAGTACTTC. Translated, it gives CASRGGGRAAETQYF.

This chain uses TRBV18 with TRBJ2-3, with 12 bases fitting TRBD2. V gave up 6 bases and J gave up 6 bases; unmatched junction bases: 7. Germline CDR1 is KGHSH and CDR2 is LQKENI. This CDR3 has 15 amino acids. DNA of the CDR3: TGTGCCAGCTCCCCGACTAGCGGGAGTAAGGATACGCAGTATTTT. It is translated as CASSPTSGSKDTQYF.

This clone was recorded only once. V gene TRBV27 combines with J gene TRBJ2-3; 7 nucleotides align to TRBD1. J was trimmed by 4 bases and V by 10 bases; bases with no gene match: 14. CDR1 is MNHEY and CDR2 is SMNVEV in the germline V gene (reference sequence). This CDR3 region has 15 residues. The CDR3 DNA reads as TGTGCCATCCTACCAGGGGGACGGGGTGCAGATACGCAGTATTTT. As protein: CAILPGGRGADTQYF.

This clone was found once. The chain has TRBV11-3 and TRBJ2-6; a possible D gene is TRBD2 (7 bases). Germline CDR1 SGHNT, CDR2 YENEEA. V shed 4 bases and J shed 0 bases, with 13 bases lying between them. The CDR3 length is 17 residues. CDR3 sequence reads: CASSSRGGYSGANVLTF. DNA for the CDR3: TGTGCCAGCAGCTCAAGGGGGGGGTACTCTGGGGCCAACGTCCTGACTTTC.

The chain couples TRBV6-5 to TRBJ1-2; D unresolved. V was trimmed by 8 bases and J by 4 bases, leaving 20 bases between them. Germline assignment: CDR1 MNHEY and CDR2 SVGAGI. The CDR3 is 15 residues long. This CDR3 reads CASAEFRGSGYGYTF. The CDR3 DNA reads TGTGCCAGCGCGGAGTTCAGAGGCTCCGGCTATGGCTACACCTTC.

The chain carries TRBV29-1 and TRBJ1-1; 7 bases line up with TRBD1. The CDR3 is 14 amino acids. V shed 3 bases, J shed 3 bases, and the junction held 7 bases outside the gene matches. Germline CDR1 reads SQVTM; CDR2 reads ANQGSEA. CDR3 region: CSVDAGQTYTEAFF. CDR3 nucleotide sequence: TGCAGCGTTGATGCGGGACAGACATACACTGAAGCTTTCTTT.

This clone was seen just once. J is TRBJ1-6 and V is TRBV7-2; 7 bases fit TRBD1. From germline, CDR1 is SGHTA and CDR2 FQGNSA. This CDR3 is built from 15 residues. The J segment lost 9 bases and the V segment lost 1 base, leaving 6 bases of the junction unmatched. The CDR3 sequence is CASSLEVKGASPLHF. The CDR3 nucleotides read TGTGCCAGCAGCTTAGAGGTCAAGGGGGCTTCACCCCTCCACTTT.

The table lists this clone with a few counts. The chain is built from TRBV3-1 (or the pseudogene TRBV3-2) and TRBJ1-1; 9 bases are a match to TRBD1. Trimming removed 7 bases from V and 4 bases from J; junction bases left unmatched: 7. The CDR3 contains 14 residues. Germline V CDR1 and CDR2: LGHDT, YNNKEL (reference sequence). In DNA form, the CDR3 reads TGTGCCAGCACCACAGGGGGCAAAGGCACTGAAGCTTTCTTT. Amino acid sequence: CASTTGGKGTEAFF.

The chain employs TRBV18 and TRBJ2-1; D is possibly TRBD1 (6 bases). CDR3 length: 17 amino acids. Trimming left V 5 bases short and J 9 bases short, with 26 bases between. Germline lookup yields CDR1 KGHSH and CDR2 LQKENI. This CDR3 is CASSAIGLTGGRGEQFF. The CDR3 coding sequence is TGTGCCAGCTCAGCTATCGGATTGACAGGCGGAAGGGGTGAGCAGTTCTTC.

V and J are TRBV4-1 and TRBJ2-7; 11 positions agree with TRBD2. Trimming removed 3 bases from V and 7 bases from J; junction bases left unmatched: 11. Per germline, CDR1 MGHRA and CDR2 YSYEKL. CDR3 length: 16 amino acids. Here the CDR3 reads CASSHDTSGRPLEQYF. Written as DNA, the CDR3 is TGCGCCAGCAGCCATGATACTAGCGGGAGACCCCTGGAGCAGTACTTC.

The genes are TRBV27 and TRBJ1-2; maybe TRBD1 (6 bases). Germline CDR1 reads MNHEY; CDR2 reads SMNVEV (reference sequence). Between the trimmed V and J ends, which lost 6 bases and 2 bases, there was a span of 10 bases. This CDR3 is 13 amino acids long. The CDR3, as DNA: TGTGCCAGCAGCTCCGGACAGAACTATGGCTACACCTTC. It translates to CASSSGQNYGYTF.